This is a list of T cell receptor beta chains from one sample in a study of cytomegalovirus exposure and HLA in healthy donors. Sequenced by immunoSEQ multiplex PCR; TCRdb stores in-frame clones only, minus some. The sample holds under 250,000 clones; roughly 88% are singletons and the top ten take roughly 0.66%. Material for sequencing was PBMCs. These receptors were taken from a boy between 2 and 10 years old in good health and CMV-seronegative. CDR3s include the opening cysteine and the closing phenylalanine or tryptophan. The D gene is left open where the match is weak. Some rows have no size entry. The others give once, few or many, or a class for an expanded clone.

clone_size,d_call,cdr3_length,v_call,j_call,cdr3_aa,cdr3_nt
NA,NA,16,TRBV28,TRBJ1-5,CASSLLGGRSNQPQHF,TGTGCCAGCAGTTTATTAGGGGGACGGTCGAATCAGCCCCAGCATTTT
NA,TRBD1,18,TRBV4-2,TRBJ2-7,CASSQVLGIDRDSHEQYF,TGTGCCAGCAGCCAAGTTTTGGGAATTGACAGGGATAGCCACGAGCAGTACTTC
NA,NA,14,TRBV7-2,TRBJ2-6,CASSLVGGANVLTF,TGTGCCAGCAGCTTAGTCGGGGGGGCCAACGTCCTGACTTTC
NA,NA,17,TRBV5-4,TRBJ1-6,CASSLDNFRGRVSPLHF,TGTGCCAGCAGCCTAGACAACTTCAGGGGTAGGGTTTCACCCCTCCACTTT
NA,TRBD1,14,TRBV19,TRBJ1-2,CASSISGGTHGYTF,TGTGCCAGTAGTATATCAGGGGGTACCCATGGCTACACCTTC
few,TRBD1,13,TRBV6-6,TRBJ1-1,CASSGQGYAEAFF,TGTGCCAGCAGTGGACAGGGTTACGCTGAAGCTTTCTTT
once,NA,15,TRBV4-1,TRBJ2-5,CASSQDMSLRETQYF,TGCGCCAGCAGCCAAGATATGTCTTTGAGAGAGACCCAGTACTTC
few,NA,14,TRBV7-9,TRBJ1-6,CASSLGAGKSPLHF,TGTGCCAGCAGCTTAGGGGCAGGGAAATCACCCCTCCACTTT
NA,NA,14,TRBV19,TRBJ1-5,CASSIGAPNQPQHF,TGTGCCAGTAGTATAGGGGCACCCAATCAGCCCCAGCATTTT
NA,TRBD1,14,TRBV10-2,TRBJ1-5,CASRSGQGGQPQHF,TGCGCCAGCAGGTCAGGACAGGGTGGACAGCCCCAGCATTTT
NA,NA,13,TRBV13,TRBJ2-7,CASSPGLAYEQYF,TGTGCCAGCAGCCCCGGACTGGCATACGAGCAGTACTTC
NA,TRBD1,16,TRBV5-8,TRBJ2-3,CASSLIRDRSTDTQYF,TGTGCCAGCAGCTTGATCCGGGACAGGTCCACAGATACGCAGTATTTT
NA,NA,12,TRBV7-9,TRBJ1-1,CASLGAGTEAFF,TGTGCCAGCTTGGGCGCGGGAACTGAAGCTTTCTTT
NA,TRBD2,15,TRBV7-8,TRBJ2-7,CASSLRLASSYEQYF,TGTGCCAGCAGCCTCAGACTAGCTTCCTCCTACGAGCAGTACTTC
NA,NA,16,TRBV15,TRBJ2-3,CATSRDGLAFSDTQYF,TGTGCCACCAGCAGAGATGGTCTGGCTTTTTCAGATACGCAGTATTTT
NA,TRBD1,15,TRBV19,TRBJ2-7,CASSRVDRVAYEQYF,TGTGCCAGTAGTCGGGTTGACAGGGTCGCGTACGAGCAGTACTTC
NA,TRBD2,16,TRBV2,TRBJ2-7,CASSEPSGFSSYEQYF,TGTGCCAGCAGTGAACCTAGCGGGTTTAGCTCCTACGAGCAGTACTTC
NA,NA,15,TRBV13,TRBJ1-6,CASSLAGLYNSPLHF,TGTGCCAGCAGCTTAGCAGGGCTCTATAATTCACCCCTCCACTTT
NA,TRBD1,13,TRBV6-5,TRBJ1-1,CASSRGQGVGAFF,TGTGCCAGCAGTCGCGGACAGGGAGTAGGAGCTTTCTTT
NA,TRBD1,12,TRBV18,TRBJ1-1,CASSQQGDEAFF,TGTGCCAGCTCACAACAGGGGGATGAAGCTTTCTTT
NA,NA,15,TRBV5-8,TRBJ2-1,CASSLGTASYNEQFF,TGTGCCAGCAGCTTGGGGACAGCCTCCTACAATGAGCAGTTCTTC
few,NA,17,TRBV5-1,TRBJ2-6,CASSQEAGRAGANVLTF,TGCGCCAGCAGCCAGGAGGCGGGGAGAGCTGGGGCCAACGTCCTGACTTTC
few,NA,12,TRBV5-6,TRBJ2-2,CASSFIAGELFF,TGTGCCAGCAGCTTCATAGCCGGGGAGCTGTTTTTT
NA,NA,14,TRBV5-4,TRBJ2-5,CASSLAGHRETQYF,TGTGCCAGCAGCTTGGCTGGGCATAGGGAGACCCAGTACTTC
few,NA,14,TRBV30,TRBJ1-1,CAWSVGLLNTEAFF,TGTGCCTGGAGTGTTGGACTTTTGAACACTGAAGCTTTCTTT
few,NA,14,TRBV2,TRBJ2-3,CASSEGALSDTQYF,TGTGCCAGCAGTGAAGGGGCCCTATCAGATACGCAGTATTTT
once,NA,16,TRBV6-5,TRBJ1-2,CASSYSEGATNYGYTF,TGTGCCAGCAGTTACTCCGAAGGGGCCACGAACTATGGCTACACCTTC
NA,NA,14,TRBV15,TRBJ1-5,CATSIDSIEQPQHF,TGTGCCACCAGCATAGACAGTATCGAACAGCCCCAGCATTTT